This T cell receptor (beta chain) was obtained from a study of long-term antiretroviral therapy in people with HIV. Study results and limitations: Repertoire dominance by clones expanded before ART was seen at all time points. HIV repertoires spanned tighter CDR3 length ranges than controls did.

Researchers ran immunoSEQ v3.0 at survey level. Roughly 40,000-55,000 T-cell genomes per sample were the sequencing target. The assay was immunoSEQ multiplex PCR, and TCRdb's table has in-frame clones only and misses some. The data show over 15,000 clones, approximately 80% seen once. On this clone: Its antigen is as yet unknown.

The receptor comes from a man in his late teens or twenties with HIV. The specimen comprised unsorted PBMCs, sampled 0.1 years before starting antiretroviral therapy.

The CDR3 bases are TGTGCCAGCACCTCACAAAGGGGGGGGGTGTACAATGAGCAGTTCTTC. Amino acid sequence: CASTSQRGGVYNEQFF. The gene calls are TRBV6-6 and TRBJ2-1; D is possibly TRBD2 (7 bases). V was trimmed by 7 bases and J by 4 bases, leaving 20 bases between them. The CDR3 runs 16 residues. CDR1 MNHNY and CDR2 SVGAGI come from the germline V gene (reference sequence).